Below, 19 T cell receptor beta chains from the same sample are listed, as sequenced in a study of tumor and adjacent non-tumor tissue in lung cancer. A modified ARM-PCR protocol with three rounds of nested PCR amplified TCRbeta. MiXCR, applied by TCRdb to the multiplex PCR reads, yields one record per CDR3 protein. The sample contains roughly 75,000 distinct CDR3 sequences, roughly 70% of which appear only once. This sample's RNA came from whole unsorted tissue. More than 3 cm separated this lung sample from the edge of the tumor. The material sequenced was distant non-tumor lung tissue. These receptors were collected from a woman between 50 and 59 years old with non-small cell lung cancer.

Worth noting for this clonotype: At one end, the junction sequence differs from germline, possibly due to a read error. The gene calls are TRBV11-1 and TRBJ2-7; 10 bases align to TRBD1. Germline loops: CDR1 SGHAT, CDR2 FQDESV (reference sequence). This CDR3 comprises 15 residues. This CDR3 is CASSSIGSTGGEQYF. In DNA form, the CDR3 reads TGTGCCAGTAGCTCGATAGGGTCGACAGGGGGCGAACAGTACTTC. Complete variable domain (other parts from reference TRBV11-1 and TRBJ2-7): EAEVAQSPRYKITEKSQAVAFWCDPISGHATLYWYRQILGQGPELLVQFQDESVVDDSQLPKDRFSAERLKGVDSTLKIQPAELGDSAMYLCASSSIGSTGGEQYFGPGTRLTVT.

Worth noting for this clonotype: At one end, the junction sequence differs from germline, possibly due to a read error. The J gene is TRBJ2-4, the V gene TRBV4-2, with D perhaps being TRBD1 or TRBD2 (6 bases each). The CDR3 sequence is 16 residues long. CDR1 is LGHNA, CDR2 YNFKEQ, per germline. This chain's CDR3 is CASSLESGGYKNIRCF. The CDR3 region has the DNA TGTGCCAGCAGCCTGGAATCCGGGGGCTACAAAAACATTCGGTGCTTC.

The count of this clonotype is one. This chain joins TRBV7-9 and TRBJ2-3; D unclear. The V gene's germline CDR1 is SEHNR and CDR2 FQNEAQ (reference sequence). Trimming cost V 2 bases and J 5 bases, with 8 bases left between them. This CDR3 is 13 amino acids long. The CDR3 coding sequence is TGTGCCAGCAGCTTAACACACATAGATACGCAGTATTTT. Translated, it gives CASSLTHIDTQYF.

Worth noting for this clonotype: A much larger clone sits a single nucleotide away, making a read error possible. The V call is TRBV20-1, the J call TRBJ2-7; D remains ambiguous. Germline-derived CDR1 and CDR2 are DFQATT and SNEGSKA (reference sequence). This CDR3 spans 14 amino acids. The germline V and J ends were trimmed by 3 bases and 7 bases, with 19 bases remaining between them. CDR3 protein: CSASNLSTAREQYF. CDR3 nucleotides: TGCAGTGCTAGCAACTTGTCAACCGCTCGAGAGCAGTACTTC.

A word on this clonotype: At one boundary the junction diverges from the germline segment, which might be a read error. The J gene is TRBJ2-1, the V gene TRBV11-2; 7 positions agree with TRBD2. The CDR3 is 12 amino acids. Germline CDR1 reads SGHAT; CDR2 reads FQNNGV. CDR3 bases: TGTACCAGCATGGGACTACTTGACGAGCAGTTTTTC. It translates to CTSMGLLDEQFF.

With regard to this clonotype: This CDR3 fails to terminate in the conserved phenylalanine or tryptophan, so it likely reflects a read error. It is unclear where the CDR3 begins or ends on the DNA, so no DNA is shown, and the CDR3 is as TCRdb lists it. V is TRBV20-1 and J is TRBJ2-5; TRBD2, the table's D call, was not compared with the DNA. Per germline, CDR1 DFQATT and CDR2 SNEGSKA (reference sequence). The CDR3 length equals 13 residues, ends included. The CDR3 reads CRAKGLGWETQHS.

V gene TRBV4-1 combines with J gene TRBJ1-5; D is ambiguous. The CDR3 runs 15 residues. Germline assignment: CDR1 MGHRA and CDR2 YSYEKL. CDR3 in DNA: TGCGTCAGGAGCCAAGATCAGGTTAGCAATCAGCCCCAGCATTTT. It specifies CVRSQDQVSNQPQHF.

The V gene is TRBV4-1, the J gene TRBJ1-1; perhaps TRBD1 as D (6 bases). V lost 10 bases to trimming and J lost 1 base, with 22 bases between them. This CDR3 is built from 16 residues. Per germline, CDR1 MGHRA and CDR2 YSYEKL. In nucleotides, the CDR3 is TGCGCCAACACCCAGGATCGTTACAGGGCGAACACTGAAGCTTTCTTT. Protein product: CANTQDRYRANTEAFF.

As regards this clonotype: It is likely a read error, because the conserved phenylalanine at the end of the CDR3 is missing. V and J are TRBV11-2 and TRBJ2-1; maybe TRBD2 (5 bases). CDR1 and CDR2 (germline): SGHAT, FQNNGV. The CDR3 runs 14 residues. The CDR3 DNA follows: TGTGCTAGCAGCTTCCTAGCCCAATACAACGAGCAGTTCTCC. Its protein is CASSFLAQYNEQFS.

Worth noting for this clonotype: The germline gene is not matched at one end of the junction; a read error may be the cause. The rearrangement links TRBV6-6 to TRBJ2-1; D remains ambiguous. This CDR3 region has 16 residues. Germline loops: CDR1 MNHNY, CDR2 SVGAGI (reference sequence). CDR3 protein: CASSSSKRVNNNEQFF. The CDR3, as DNA: TGTGCCAGCAGTTCGTCCAAGAGAGTGAATAACAATGAGCAATTCTTC.

The table lists this clonotype with many counts. The V call is TRBV12-3 or TRBV12-4, the J call TRBJ2-2; D is ambiguous. The CDR3 spans 14 residues. V was cut by 1 base and J by 6 bases, with 9 bases left in between. The CDR3, as DNA: TGTGCCAGCAGTTTAGTCTCGGGCGCCGGGGAGCTGTTTTTT. It codes for CASSLVSGAGELFF.

Regarding this clonotype: At one boundary the junction diverges from the germline segment, which might be a read error. The chain couples TRBV20-1 to TRBJ2-3; D is undetermined. CDR1 is DFQATT, CDR2 SNEGSKA, per germline (reference sequence). The CDR3 contains 14 residues. The CDR3 DNA reads as TGCAGTGTTAGAGATTCCCTGGGCATAGATACGCAGTATTTT. The encoded protein is CSVRDSLGIDTQYF.

The count of this clonotype is one. This may stem from a read error, because a much larger clone lies one nucleotide away. J is TRBJ2-3 and V is TRBV20-1; D gene ambiguous. The V end was cut by 3 bases, the J end by 6 bases, with 10 bases between. The CDR3 runs 12 residues. Germline-derived CDR1 and CDR2 are DFQATT and SNEGSKA (reference sequence). As DNA, the CDR3 is TGCAGTGCTAGCGGAATAGTGGATACGCAGTATTTT. Amino acids: CSASGIVDTQYF.

The chain recombines TRBV11-2 with TRBJ2-1, with 11 bases aligning to TRBD2. V shed 1 base, J shed 8 bases, and the junction held 7 bases outside the gene matches. The CDR3 contains 16 residues. Germline loops: CDR1 SGHAT, CDR2 FQNNGV. CDR3 loop: CASSLALAGGADEQFF. As DNA, the CDR3 is TGTGCCAGCAGCTTAGCCCTAGCGGGAGGTGCCGATGAGCAGTTCTTC.

The CDR3: CATRAASGTVTDTQYF. CDR3 nucleotide sequence: TGTGCCACCAGAGCGGCTAGCGGGACTGTCACAGATACGCAGTATTTT. The chain is built from TRBV24-1 and TRBJ2-3; 9 bases align to TRBD2. Germline loops: CDR1 KGHDR, CDR2 SFDVKD. The CDR3 covers 16 residues. V shed 7 bases and J 2 bases; nucleotides not matched to a gene: 9.

Remarks on this clonotype: A clone one base away is much larger, so this may be a read error. V gene TRBV18 combines with J gene TRBJ1-1, with D possibly matching TRBD1 (5 bases). The CDR3 runs to 16 residues. The V gene's germline CDR1 is KGHSH and CDR2 LQKENI. This CDR3 is CASSADSNFMNTVAFF. As DNA, the CDR3 is TGTGCCAGCTCAGCAGACAGTAACTTTATGAACACTGTAGCTTTCTTT.

In the case of this clonotype: A read error may be the cause here, since a much bigger clone is one base away. The gene calls are TRBV6-1 and TRBJ2-7; tentatively, D is TRBD2 (5 bases). Germline V gene lookup returns CDR1 MNHNS and CDR2 SASEGT. The germline V and J ends were trimmed by 7 bases and 6 bases, with 19 bases remaining between them. CDR3 length equals 14 residues. CDR3 amino acids: CASKRGILSGEQYF. CDR3 bases: TGTGCCAGCAAACGGGGTATTTTGTCGGGCGAGCAGTACTTC.

Worth noting for this clonotype: Since no conserved phenylalanine or tryptophan closes the CDR3, a read error is the likely cause. It is unclear where the CDR3 begins or ends on the DNA, so no DNA is shown, and the CDR3 is as TCRdb lists it. CDR3: CASSQGLYRGNTEALV. The chain employs TRBV4-1 and TRBJ1-1; the DNA was not compared with TRBD1, the D call given in the table. CDR1 and CDR2 from the germline V gene are MGHRA and YSYEKL. Termini included, the CDR3 measures 16 amino acids.

Remarks on this clonotype: The CDR3 does not end in the conserved phenylalanine or tryptophan, so this is likely a read error. V and J are TRBV11-2 and TRBJ2-1, with D tentatively TRBD2 (5 bases). Trimming took off 10 bases at V and 4 bases at J, with 17 bases between the two ends. This CDR3 is built from 14 residues. Per germline, CDR1 SGHAT and CDR2 FQNNGV. CDR3 in amino acids: CANSFLAQYNEQFI. The CDR3 bases are TGTGCCAACAGTTTCCTAGCCCAATACAATGAGCAGTTCATC.